Below are 12 T cell receptor beta chains sequenced from a single sample in a study of shared clonotypes between healthy human individuals. Only CD45RO-negative cells positively selected for CCR7 counted as naive CD8 cells, so terminally differentiated effector memory CD45RA+ cells were excluded. Clones were read by immunoSEQ multiplex PCR, and TCRdb kept only the in-frame ones, dropping some. The sample shows approximately 2,000,000 clones, around 93% of them seen only once. What was sequenced was naive CD8+ T cells from PBMCs. These receptors were obtained from a man between 18 and 35 years old in good health. Some clones in this sample may be carry-over from other donors' samples.

The count of this clone is one. Germline and junction disagree at one end, which may indicate a read error. This CDR3 is also generated by other DNA sequences in the sample. CDR3 nucleotide sequence: TGCGCCAGCAGCCAAGGTACAGGGGGGTACGAGCAGTACTTC. This encodes CASSQGTGGYEQYF. The chain is built from TRBV7-9 and TRBJ2-7; TRBD1 aligns across 8 bases. The V gene's germline CDR1 is SEHNR and CDR2 FQNEAQ (reference sequence). This CDR3 contains 14 residues. Variable domain in full (rest from reference TRBV7-9 and TRBJ2-7): DTGVSQNPRHKITKRGQNVTFRCDPISEHNRLYWYRQTLGQGPEFLTYFQNEAQLEKSRLLSDRFSAERPKGSFSTLEIQRTEQGDSAMYLCASSQGTGGYEQYFGPGTRLTVT.

This clone was seen a single time. For the CDR3, the DNA is TGTGCCAGCAGCTTTGGTTACAGCTTCTCCTACGAGCAGTACTTC. Translated: CASSFGYSFSYEQYF. J is TRBJ2-7 and V is TRBV11-2, with D hard to call. The length of the CDR3 is 15 residues. V was trimmed by 3 bases and J by 0 bases, leaving 12 bases between them. The V gene's germline CDR1 is SGHAT and CDR2 FQNNGV.

The chain recombines TRBV4-3 with TRBJ2-2, with TRBD1 identical over 8 bases. Unmatched junction bases numbered 2, after V lost 0 bases and J lost 8 bases. The CDR3 spans 14 residues. Germline V gives CDR1 LGHNA, CDR2 YSLEER. Here the CDR3 DNA reads TGCGCCAGCAGCCAAGACAGGGGGCAGGGGGAGCTGTTTTTT. Amino acids: CASSQDRGQGELFF.

The V gene is TRBV30, the J gene TRBJ2-7, with TRBD2 identical over 10 bases. Unmatched junction bases numbered 10, after V lost 3 bases and J lost 5 bases. CDR1 and CDR2 (germline): GTSNPN, SVGIG (reference sequence). The CDR3 is 15 amino acids. CDR3 nucleotide sequence: TGTGCCTGGAGGTCTCTAGCGGGAGCAATCGACGAGCAGTACTTC. As protein: CAWRSLAGAIDEQYF.

This chain connects TRBV11-2 to TRBJ1-1; TRBD1 is a possible D gene (5 bases). Germline CDR1 reads SGHAT; CDR2 reads FQNNGV. The V end was cut by 3 bases, the J end by 9 bases, with 11 bases between. The CDR3 covers 12 residues. This CDR3 is CASSFPGVQAFF. The CDR3 DNA reads TGTGCCAGCAGCTTCCCGGGGGTTCAAGCTTTCTTT.

In DNA form, the CDR3 reads TGTGCCAGCAGCCACGGGGGGGAGCAGTACTTC. It codes for CASSHGGEQYF. The rearrangement links TRBV11-1 to TRBJ2-7, with 7 bases aligning to TRBD2. The CDR3 runs to 11 residues. Germline trimming cut 5 bases from V and 7 bases from J; bases unmatched to any gene: 2. Germline V gene data show CDR1 as SGHAT and CDR2 as FQDESV (reference sequence).

About this clone itself: Other nucleotide sequences from this sample produce the same CDR3. V usage is TRBV27 and J usage is TRBJ2-1, with 10 bases identical to TRBD1. Germline V lookup: CDR1 MNHEY, CDR2 SMNVEV (reference sequence). J lost 7 bases, V lost 2 bases, and 2 bases had no gene match. CDR3 length: 14 residues. CDR3 protein: CASSLRTGGNEQFF. The CDR3 DNA is TGTGCCAGCAGTTTACGGACAGGGGGAAATGAGCAGTTCTTC.

The chain links TRBV28 to TRBJ1-2, with TRBD1 as a possible D gene (5 bases). The length of the CDR3 is 13 residues. V was cut by 6 bases and J by 4 bases, with 12 bases left in between. The V gene's germline CDR1 is MDHEN and CDR2 SYDVKM. The CDR3 sequence: CASRQGFGYGYTF. In DNA form, the CDR3 reads TGTGCCAGCAGGCAGGGTTTCGGCTATGGCTACACCTTC.

The chain carries TRBV27 and TRBJ2-6, with 8 bases aligning to TRBD1. This CDR3 region has 17 residues. After removal of 3 bases from V and 4 bases from J, the junction contained 8 bases not matched to a gene. The germline V gene has CDR1 MNHEY and CDR2 SMNVEV (reference sequence). CDR3 region: CASSFGTGPRGANVLTF. CDR3 nucleotides: TGTGCCAGCAGTTTTGGGACAGGCCCACGGGGGGCCAACGTCCTGACTTTC.

This clone was recorded only once. The chain combines TRBV5-6 with TRBJ2-1, with 8 positions matching TRBD1. The CDR3 is 14 amino acids. The V gene end was trimmed by 3 bases and the J gene end by 10 bases; junction bases not matched to a gene: 9. Germline V gene sequence: CDR1 SGHDT, CDR2 YYEEEE. Written as DNA, the CDR3 is TGTGCCAGCAGCTCGACGACAGGGGTGTGGGAGCAGTTCTTC. Its translation: CASSSTTGVWEQFF. The variable domain in full, completed from reference TRBV5-6 and TRBJ2-1, reads DAGVTQSPTHLIKTRGQQVTLRCSPKSGHDTVSWYQQALGQGPQFIFQYYEEEERQRGNFPDRFSGHQFPNYSSELNVNALLLGDSALYLCASSSTTGVWEQFFGPGTRLTVL.

The DNA of the CDR3 is TGTGCCAGCAGTCTACGAGGGGGTTACAATGAGCAGTTCTTC. Amino acid sequence: CASSLRGGYNEQFF. The chain carries TRBV6-5 and TRBJ2-1; D is possibly TRBD1 (6 bases). Trimming pared 5 bases from V and 4 bases from J, leaving 12 bases between. This CDR3 has 14 residues. Germline V gives CDR1 MNHEY, CDR2 SVGAGI.

V is TRBV6-5 and J is TRBJ1-1; TRBD1 is a possible D gene (5 bases). The ends were cut back, 6 bases at V and 1 base at J, with 9 bases in the middle. The CDR3 is made up of 13 amino acids. CDR1 and CDR2 (germline): MNHEY, SVGAGI. The CDR3 coding sequence is TGTGCCAGCAGCGGGGCCGAGAACACTGAAGCTTTCTTT. Amino acid sequence: CASSGAENTEAFF.